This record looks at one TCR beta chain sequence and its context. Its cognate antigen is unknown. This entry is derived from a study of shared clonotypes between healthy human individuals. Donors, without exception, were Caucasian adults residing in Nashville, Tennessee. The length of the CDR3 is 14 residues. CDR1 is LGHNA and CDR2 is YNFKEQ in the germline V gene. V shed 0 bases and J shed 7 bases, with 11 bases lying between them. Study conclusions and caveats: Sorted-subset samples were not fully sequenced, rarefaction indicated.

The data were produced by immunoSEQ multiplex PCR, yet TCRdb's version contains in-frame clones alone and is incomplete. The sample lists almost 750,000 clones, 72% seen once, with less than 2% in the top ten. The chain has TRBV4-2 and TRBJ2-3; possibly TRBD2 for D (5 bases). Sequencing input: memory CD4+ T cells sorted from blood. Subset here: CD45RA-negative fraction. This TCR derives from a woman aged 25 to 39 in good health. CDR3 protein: CASSQDGGGYTQYF. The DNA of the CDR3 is TGTGCCAGCAGCCAAGACGGAGGAGGCTATACGCAGTATTTT.